This paragraph reports one TCR beta chain. The data were taken from a study of blood T cell repertoires in COVID-19. Study background: Sample material is recorded as cDNA or gDNA derived from T cells, B-cell-depleted T cells, or PBMCs.

V trimming: 5 bases; J trimming: 4 bases; junction bases outside the gene matches: 10. CDR3 length: 16 residues. Germline-derived CDR1 and CDR2 are LNHNV and YYDKDF (reference sequence). Clones were sequenced by immunoSEQ multiplex PCR, and TCRdb holds only the in-frame ones, with some missing. The sample lists about 400,000 clones, more than 75% occurring once. The sequence derives from a human donor in a cohort sampled during active COVID-19. The rearrangement links TRBV15 to TRBJ1-2; TRBD1 agrees at 10 bases. Sequencing was done on a sample of peripheral blood. CDR3 protein: CATSPTDRGDGYGYTF. The DNA for the CDR3 is TGTGCCACCAGCCCGACGGACAGGGGGGATGGCTATGGCTACACCTTC.